This entry is about one TCR beta chain. The CDR3 covers 16 residues. Looked up from germline, CDR1 is SGDLS and CDR2 is YYNGEE. V gave up 0 bases and J gave up 2 bases; unmatched junction bases: 4. The data belong to a study of T cell changes during pregnancy in multiple sclerosis. TCRdb keeps only in-frame clones here, not all; method: immunoSEQ multiplex PCR. This table has some 44,000 clones, around 93% appearing once. Material: CD4+ T cells from peripheral blood mononuclear cells, obtained in the third trimester of pregnancy. This chain connects TRBV9 to TRBJ2-3, with 9 bases matching TRBD2. The TCR originated in a female donor with multiple sclerosis, enrolled in a pregnancy study. CDR3 residues: CASSVGLAGITDTQYF. In DNA, the CDR3 is TGTGCCAGCAGCGTAGGGCTAGCGGGAATCACAGATACGCAGTATTTT.